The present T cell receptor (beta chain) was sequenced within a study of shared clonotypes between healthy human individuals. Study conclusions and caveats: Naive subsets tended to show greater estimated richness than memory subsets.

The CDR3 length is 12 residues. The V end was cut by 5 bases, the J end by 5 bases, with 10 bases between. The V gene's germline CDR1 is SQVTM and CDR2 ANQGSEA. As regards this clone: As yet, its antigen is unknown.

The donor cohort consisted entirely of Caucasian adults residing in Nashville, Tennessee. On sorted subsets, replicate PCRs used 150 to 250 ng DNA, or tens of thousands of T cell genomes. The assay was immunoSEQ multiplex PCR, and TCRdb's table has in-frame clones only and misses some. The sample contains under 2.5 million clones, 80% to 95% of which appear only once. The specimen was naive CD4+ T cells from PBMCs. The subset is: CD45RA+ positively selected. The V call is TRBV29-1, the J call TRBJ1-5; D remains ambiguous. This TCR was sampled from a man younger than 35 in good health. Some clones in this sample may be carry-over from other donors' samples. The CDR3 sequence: CSVRHLDQPQHF. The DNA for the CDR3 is TGCAGCGTTCGCCACCTCGATCAGCCCCAGCATTTT.